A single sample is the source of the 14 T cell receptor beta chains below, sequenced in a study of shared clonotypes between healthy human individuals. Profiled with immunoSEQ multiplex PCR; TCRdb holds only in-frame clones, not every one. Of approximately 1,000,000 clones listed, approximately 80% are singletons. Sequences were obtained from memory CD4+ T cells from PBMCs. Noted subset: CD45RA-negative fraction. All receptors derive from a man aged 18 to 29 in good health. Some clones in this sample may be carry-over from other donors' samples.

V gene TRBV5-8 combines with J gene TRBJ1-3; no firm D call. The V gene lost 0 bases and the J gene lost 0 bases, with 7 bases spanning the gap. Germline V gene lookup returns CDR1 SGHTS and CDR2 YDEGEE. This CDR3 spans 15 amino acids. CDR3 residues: CASSLVRSSGNTIYF. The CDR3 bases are TGTGCCAGCAGCTTGGTGCGGAGCTCTGGAAACACCATATATTTT. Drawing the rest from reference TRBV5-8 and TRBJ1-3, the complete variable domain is EAGVTQSPTHLIKTRGQQATLRCSPISGHTSVYWYQQALGLGLQFLLWYDEGEERNRGNFPPRFSGRQFPNYSSELNVNALELEDSALYLCASSLVRSSGNTIYFGEGSWLTVV.

The CDR3 nucleotides are TGCGCCAGCAGCTTAACTATGCTACGTACCACGAACACCGGGGAGCTGTTTTTT. Amino acid sequence: CASSLTMLRTTNTGELFF. The V and J genes are TRBV5-1 and TRBJ2-2; D is unclear. V was shortened by 2 bases and J by 0 bases, with 17 bases between the two germline ends. CDR3 length equals 18 residues. The germline V gene encodes CDR1 SGHRS and CDR2 YFSETQ.

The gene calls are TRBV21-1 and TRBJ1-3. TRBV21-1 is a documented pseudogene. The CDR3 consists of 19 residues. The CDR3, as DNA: TGTGCCAGCAGCAAAAGGGAGGGTAGTAGGGTGCTTTCTGGAAACACCATATATTTT. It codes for CASSKREGSRVLSGNTIYF.

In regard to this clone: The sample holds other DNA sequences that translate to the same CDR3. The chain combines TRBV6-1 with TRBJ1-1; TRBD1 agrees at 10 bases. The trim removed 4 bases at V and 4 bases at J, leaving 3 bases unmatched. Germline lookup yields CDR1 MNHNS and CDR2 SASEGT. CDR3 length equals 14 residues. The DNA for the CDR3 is TGTGCCAGCAGTGGACAGGGGGCTGGCACTGAAGCTTTCTTT. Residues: CASSGQGAGTEAFF.

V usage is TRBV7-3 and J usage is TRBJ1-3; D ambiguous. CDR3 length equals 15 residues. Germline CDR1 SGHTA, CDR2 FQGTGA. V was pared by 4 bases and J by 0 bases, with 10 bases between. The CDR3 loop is CASSSDGLSGNTIYF. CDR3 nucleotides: TGTGCCAGCAGCTCCGACGGTCTCTCTGGAAACACCATATATTTT.

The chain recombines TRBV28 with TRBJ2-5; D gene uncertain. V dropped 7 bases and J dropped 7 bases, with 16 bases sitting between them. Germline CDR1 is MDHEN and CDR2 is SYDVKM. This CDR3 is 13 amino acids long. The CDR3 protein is CASTSGEKVTQYF. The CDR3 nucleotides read TGTGCCAGCACATCTGGGGAAAAGGTGACCCAGTACTTC.

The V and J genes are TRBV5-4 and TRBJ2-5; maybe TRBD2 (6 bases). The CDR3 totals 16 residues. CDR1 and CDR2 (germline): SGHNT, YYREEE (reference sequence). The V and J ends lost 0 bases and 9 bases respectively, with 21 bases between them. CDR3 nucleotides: TGTGCCAGCAGCTTGGCCCCCTCTGGCGGGAATAGCGCCCAGTACTTC. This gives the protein CASSLAPSGGNSAQYF.

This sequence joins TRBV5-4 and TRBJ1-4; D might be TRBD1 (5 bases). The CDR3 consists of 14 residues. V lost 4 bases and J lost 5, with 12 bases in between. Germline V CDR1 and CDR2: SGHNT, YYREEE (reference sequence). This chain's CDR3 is CASSPRDGNEKLFF. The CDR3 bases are TGTGCCAGCAGCCCCCGGGACGGGAATGAAAAACTGTTTTTT.

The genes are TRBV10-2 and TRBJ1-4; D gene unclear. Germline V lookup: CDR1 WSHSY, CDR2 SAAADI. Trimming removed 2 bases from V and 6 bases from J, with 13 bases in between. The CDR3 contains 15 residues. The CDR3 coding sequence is TGCGCCAGCAGTGAGACCGCCAGCAAGGATGAAAAACTGTTTTTT. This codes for CASSETASKDEKLFF.

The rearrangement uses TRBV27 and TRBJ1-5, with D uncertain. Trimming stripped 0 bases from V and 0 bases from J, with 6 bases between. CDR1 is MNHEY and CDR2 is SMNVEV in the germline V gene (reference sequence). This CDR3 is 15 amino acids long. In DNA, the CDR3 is TGTGCCAGCAGTTTATCGAGACTTAGCAATCAGCCCCAGCATTTT. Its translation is CASSLSRLSNQPQHF.

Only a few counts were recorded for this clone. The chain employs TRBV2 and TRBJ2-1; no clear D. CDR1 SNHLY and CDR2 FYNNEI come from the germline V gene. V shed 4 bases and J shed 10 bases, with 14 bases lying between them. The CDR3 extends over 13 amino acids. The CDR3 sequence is CASSVRPPVEQFF. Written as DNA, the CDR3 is TGTGCCAGCAGTGTGAGGCCGCCCGTGGAGCAGTTCTTC.

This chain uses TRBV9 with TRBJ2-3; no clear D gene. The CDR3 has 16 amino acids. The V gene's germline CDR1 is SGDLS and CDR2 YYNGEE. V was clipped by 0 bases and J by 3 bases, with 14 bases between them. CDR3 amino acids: CASSVGGGWATDTQYF. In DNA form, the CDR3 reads TGTGCCAGCAGCGTAGGGGGTGGTTGGGCAACAGATACGCAGTATTTT.

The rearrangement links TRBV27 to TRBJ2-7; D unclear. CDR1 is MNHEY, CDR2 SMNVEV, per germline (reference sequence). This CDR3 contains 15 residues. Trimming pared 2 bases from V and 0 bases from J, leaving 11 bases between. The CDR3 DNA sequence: TGTGCCAGCAGTTTAACTGGGTTCGTCTCCTACGAGCAGTACTTC. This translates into CASSLTGFVSYEQYF.

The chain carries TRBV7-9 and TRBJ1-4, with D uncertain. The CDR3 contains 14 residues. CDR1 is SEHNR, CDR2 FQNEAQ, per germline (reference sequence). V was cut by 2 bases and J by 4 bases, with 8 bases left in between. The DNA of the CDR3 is TGTGCCAGCAGCTTACGGGCGAGTAATGAAAAACTGTTTTTT. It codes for CASSLRASNEKLFF.